The 12 T cell receptor beta chains in this list originate from one sample, sequenced in a study of CD8+ T cells in alopecia areata. Isolated RNA was reverse transcribed into cDNA used as the sequencing template. The method was immunoSEQ multiplex PCR; TCRdb's version includes in-frame clones alone and lacks a portion of them. Of roughly 130,000 clones in the sample, roughly 61% were seen once. The starting material was CD4+ T cells sorted from blood, obtained at week 0. Receptor source: a human donor with alopecia areata.

The CDR3 loop reads CASQGQGSEQYF. The CDR3 coding sequence is TGTGCCAGCCAGGGACAGGGAAGCGAGCAGTACTTC. The V and J genes are TRBV6-6 and TRBJ2-7; 9 positions match TRBD1. The ends lost 8 bases at V and 6 bases at J; junction bases unmatched: 5. The germline V gene has CDR1 MNHNY and CDR2 SVGAGI (reference sequence). The CDR3 has 12 residues.

This clone has a handful of counts. The chain carries TRBV29-1 and TRBJ2-5, with TRBD2 matching 9 bases. Germline CDR1 is SQVTM and CDR2 is ANQGSEA. V gave up 6 bases and J gave up 5 bases; unmatched junction bases: 10. The CDR3 consists of 14 residues. DNA for the CDR3: TGCAGCGTCCCGGGTAGCGGGAGCGGGGAGACCCAGTACTTC. As protein: CSVPGSGSGETQYF.

The chain is built from TRBV30 and TRBJ2-2; D not certain. CDR1 GTSNPN and CDR2 SVGIG come from the germline V gene (reference sequence). Trimming stripped 0 bases from V and 7 bases from J, with 15 bases between. This CDR3 has 15 residues. Here the CDR3 reads CAWSVRSGQYGELFF. The CDR3 DNA reads as TGTGCCTGGAGTGTTCGAAGTGGTCAATACGGGGAGCTGTTTTTT.

This clone was detected only once. J is TRBJ2-7 and V is TRBV11-1; D unresolved. Germline V gene sequence: CDR1 SGHAT, CDR2 FQDESV (reference sequence). Trimming took off 3 bases at V and 1 base at J, with 1 base between the two ends. The CDR3 sequence is 11 residues long. CDR3 in amino acids: CASSFSYEQYF. In nucleotides, the CDR3 is TGTGCCAGCAGCTTTTCCTACGAGCAGTACTTC. The whole variable domain, remainder taken from reference TRBV11-1 and TRBJ2-7, is EAEVAQSPRYKITEKSQAVAFWCDPISGHATLYWYRQILGQGPELLVQFQDESVVDDSQLPKDRFSAERLKGVDSTLKIQPAELGDSAMYLCASSFSYEQYFGPGTRLTVT.

This chain connects TRBV5-6 to TRBJ2-1, with 12 positions matching TRBD2. Germline values: CDR1 SGHDT, CDR2 YYEEEE. The CDR3 sequence is 17 residues long. V lost 2 bases to trimming and J lost 2 bases; unmatched junction nucleotides: 5. This CDR3 is CASSLWTSGVTYNEQFF. CDR3 sequence (DNA): TGTGCCAGCAGCTTATGGACTAGCGGGGTTACCTACAATGAGCAGTTCTTC.

There are a few counts of this clone. The chain combines TRBV5-6 with TRBJ2-3; D is possibly TRBD2 (6 bases). This CDR3 has 14 residues. CDR1 and CDR2 from the germline V gene are SGHDT and YYEEEE. The ends were cut back, 6 bases at V and 2 bases at J, with 13 bases in the middle. CDR3 in DNA: TGTGCCAGCAAGGCGGGATCGGCCACAGATACGCAGTATTTT. Translating gives CASKAGSATDTQYF.

V gene TRBV5-4 combines with J gene TRBJ2-5; D unclear. The CDR3 extends over 14 amino acids. The ends were cut back, 4 bases at V and 3 bases at J, with 13 bases in the middle. The germline V gene encodes CDR1 SGHNT and CDR2 YYREEE (reference sequence). CDR3 region: CASSGWAEKETQYF. In DNA, the CDR3 is TGTGCCAGCAGCGGGTGGGCGGAGAAAGAGACCCAGTACTTC.

This clone was counted a few times. The chain uses TRBV7-9 and TRBJ2-1; TRBD1 matches 7 bases. CDR1 and CDR2 (germline): SEHNR, FQNEAQ (reference sequence). This CDR3 comprises 15 residues. J was trimmed by 4 bases and V by 7 bases; bases with no gene match: 10. The CDR3 bases are TGTGCCAGCACCCGCAGGGACAGCGCGTACAATGAGCAGTTCTTC. This encodes CASTRRDSAYNEQFF.

Comment on this clone: A read error may account for a junction end that differs from germline. The V gene is TRBV5-1, the J gene TRBJ2-5; D may be TRBD2 (5 bases). CDR1 and CDR2 (germline): SGHRS, YFSETQ. The CDR3 contains 14 residues. DNA of the CDR3: TGCGTCAGCAGCTTGGTATCTGGGGAGGAGACCCAGTACTTC. Protein sequence: CVSSLVSGEETQYF. The whole variable domain, filled in from reference TRBV5-1 and TRBJ2-5, reads KAGVTQTPRYLIKTRGQQVTLSCSPISGHRSVSWYQQTPGQGLQFLFEYFSETQRNKGNFPGRFSGRQFSNSRSEMNVSTLELGDSALYLCVSSLVSGEETQYFGPGTRLLVL.

In this sample, this clone turned up a few times. V and J are TRBV9 and TRBJ1-1; 9 positions agree with TRBD1. The V segment lost 1 base and the J segment 4 bases; nucleotides outside the gene matches: 2. Germline lookup yields CDR1 SGDLS and CDR2 YYNGEE. This CDR3 region has 14 residues. The CDR3 reads CASSVWDRATEAFF. Here the CDR3 DNA reads TGTGCCAGCAGCGTATGGGACAGGGCCACTGAAGCTTTCTTT.

The CDR3 sequence: CAIDDPHRRRATEAFF. Here the CDR3 DNA reads TGTGCCATCGACGATCCCCACAGGCGGAGGGCCACTGAAGCTTTCTTT. The V call is TRBV25-1, the J call TRBJ1-1; D is perhaps TRBD1 (5 bases). The CDR3 is 16 amino acids. Germline CDR1 MGHDK, CDR2 SYGVNS. Trimming shortened V by 10 bases and J by 4 bases, and 25 bases separated the two germline ends.

The table lists this clone with a few counts. The rearrangement links TRBV9 to TRBJ2-4; 7 bases align to TRBD1. This CDR3 spans 14 amino acids. Germline CDR1 SGDLS, CDR2 YYNGEE. Unmatched junction bases numbered 3, after V lost 3 bases and J lost 3 bases. The CDR3 region is CASSAQGNKNIQYF. The CDR3 DNA is TGTGCCAGCAGCGCACAGGGGAACAAAAACATTCAGTACTTC.